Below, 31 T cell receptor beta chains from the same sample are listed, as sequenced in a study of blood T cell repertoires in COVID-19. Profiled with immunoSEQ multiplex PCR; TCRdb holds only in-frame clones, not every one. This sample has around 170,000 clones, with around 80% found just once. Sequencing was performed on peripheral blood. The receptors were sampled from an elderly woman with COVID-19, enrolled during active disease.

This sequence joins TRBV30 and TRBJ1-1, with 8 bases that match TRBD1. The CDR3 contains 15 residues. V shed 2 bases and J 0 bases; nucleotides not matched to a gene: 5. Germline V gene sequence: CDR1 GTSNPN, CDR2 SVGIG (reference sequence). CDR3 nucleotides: TGTGCCTGGAGTCCCGGACAGGGAGTGAACACTGAAGCTTTCTTT. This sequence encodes CAWSPGQGVNTEAFF. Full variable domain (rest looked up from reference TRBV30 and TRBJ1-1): SQTIHQWPATLVQPVGSPLSLECTVEGTSNPNLYWYRQAAGRGLQLLFYSVGIGQISSEVPQNLSASRPQDRQFILSSKKLLLSDSGFYLCAWSPGQGVNTEAFFGQGTRLTVV.

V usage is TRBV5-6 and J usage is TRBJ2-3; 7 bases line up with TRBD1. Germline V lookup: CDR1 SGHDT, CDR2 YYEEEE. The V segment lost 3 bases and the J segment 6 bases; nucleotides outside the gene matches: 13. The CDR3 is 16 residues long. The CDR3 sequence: CASSSTGTTRTDTQYF. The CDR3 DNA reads TGTGCCAGCAGCTCGACAGGGACAACAAGAACCGATACGCAGTATTTT.

CDR3 DNA: TGTGCCAGCAGCTATCCCGGGACAGGGAGAGTGGAGCTCTACAATGAGCAGTTCTTC. Protein: CASSYPGTGRVELYNEQFF. The V call is TRBV7-2, the J call TRBJ2-1; 9 bases fit TRBD1. CDR3 size: 19 residues. Per the germline V gene, CDR1 is SGHTA and CDR2 is FQGNSA. With 4 bases clipped from V and 3 bases from J, the junction kept 16 bases outside the gene matches.

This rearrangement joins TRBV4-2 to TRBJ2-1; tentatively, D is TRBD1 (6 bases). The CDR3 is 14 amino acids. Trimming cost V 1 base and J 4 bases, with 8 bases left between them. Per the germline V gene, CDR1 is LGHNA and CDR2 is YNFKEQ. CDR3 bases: TGTGCCAGCAGCCAAGGCACAGGGTACAATGAGCAGTTCTTC. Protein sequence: CASSQGTGYNEQFF.

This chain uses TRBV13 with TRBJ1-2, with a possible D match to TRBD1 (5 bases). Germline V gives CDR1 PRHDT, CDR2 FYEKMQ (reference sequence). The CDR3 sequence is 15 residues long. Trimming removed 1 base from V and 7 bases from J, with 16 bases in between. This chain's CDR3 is CASSLDRRIRGGYTF. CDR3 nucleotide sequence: TGTGCCAGCAGCTTAGATCGCAGGATAAGGGGTGGCTACACCTTC.

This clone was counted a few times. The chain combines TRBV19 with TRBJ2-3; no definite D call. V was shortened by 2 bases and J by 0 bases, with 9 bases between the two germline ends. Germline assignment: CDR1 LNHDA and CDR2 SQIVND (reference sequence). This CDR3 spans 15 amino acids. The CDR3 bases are TGTGCCAGTAGTATATCGACAACTAGCACAGATACGCAGTATTTT. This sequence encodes CASSISTTSTDTQYF.

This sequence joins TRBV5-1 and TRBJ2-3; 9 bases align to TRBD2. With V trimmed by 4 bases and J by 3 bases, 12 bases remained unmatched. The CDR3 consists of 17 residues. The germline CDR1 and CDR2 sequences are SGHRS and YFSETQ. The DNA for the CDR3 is TGCGCCAGCAGCACAGGAGTGGGCGGGGGGGCGACAGATACGCAGTATTTT. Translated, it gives CASSTGVGGGATDTQYF.

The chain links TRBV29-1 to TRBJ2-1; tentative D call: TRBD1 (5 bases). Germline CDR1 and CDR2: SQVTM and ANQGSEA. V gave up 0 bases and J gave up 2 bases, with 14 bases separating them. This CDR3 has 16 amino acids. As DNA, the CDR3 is TGCAGCGTTGAAGATCGTCAGGGCAGGACCTACAATGAGCAGTTCTTC. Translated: CSVEDRQGRTYNEQFF.

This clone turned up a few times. The CDR3 here is CASSSQGSHQPQHF. The CDR3 DNA is TGTGCCAGTAGTAGCCAGGGGAGTCATCAGCCCCAGCATTTT. The chain uses TRBV19 and TRBJ1-5; D possibly corresponds to TRBD1 (6 bases). CDR3 size: 14 residues. V lost 4 bases and J lost 5, with 12 bases in between. Germline CDR1 reads LNHDA; CDR2 reads SQIVND (reference sequence).

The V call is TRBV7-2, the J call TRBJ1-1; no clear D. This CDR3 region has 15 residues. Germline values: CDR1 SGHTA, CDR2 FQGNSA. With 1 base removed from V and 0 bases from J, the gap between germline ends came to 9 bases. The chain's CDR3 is CASSLVQSLNTEAFF. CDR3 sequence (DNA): TGTGCCAGCAGCTTAGTACAGAGCTTGAACACTGAAGCTTTCTTT. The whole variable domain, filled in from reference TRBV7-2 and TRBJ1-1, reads GAGVSQSPSNKVTEKGKDVELRCDPISGHTALYWYRQSLGQGLEFLIYFQGNSAPDKSGLPSDRFSAERTGGSVSTLTIQRTQQEDSAVYLCASSLVQSLNTEAFFGQGTRLTVV.

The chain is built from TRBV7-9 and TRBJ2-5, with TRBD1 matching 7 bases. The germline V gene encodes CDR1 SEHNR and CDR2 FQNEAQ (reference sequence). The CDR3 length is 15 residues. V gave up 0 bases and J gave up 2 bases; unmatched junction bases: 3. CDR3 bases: TGTGCCAGCAGCTTAGCCAGGGGGACGCAAGAGACCCAGTACTTC. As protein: CASSLARGTQETQYF.

CDR3 loop: CASSLAGSSYNEQFF. The CDR3 DNA is TGTGCCAGCAGTCTAGCGGGCAGCTCCTACAATGAGCAGTTCTTC. The chain carries TRBV2 and TRBJ2-1; 8 bases match TRBD2. V shed 5 bases and J 0 bases; nucleotides not matched to a gene: 3. This CDR3 contains 15 residues. Germline CDR1 is SNHLY and CDR2 is FYNNEI. Together with reference TRBV2 and TRBJ2-1, the CDR3 gives the full variable domain: EPEVTQTPSHQVTQMGQEVILRCVPISNHLYFYWYRQILGQKVEFLVSFYNNEISEKSEIFDDQFSVERPDGSNFTLKIRSTKLEDSAMYFCASSLAGSSYNEQFFGPGTRLTVL.

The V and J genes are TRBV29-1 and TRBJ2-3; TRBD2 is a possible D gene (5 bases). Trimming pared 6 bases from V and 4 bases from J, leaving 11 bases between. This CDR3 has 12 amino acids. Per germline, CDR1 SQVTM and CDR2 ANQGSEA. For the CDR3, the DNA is TGCAGCGTAGACCCCGGGGCAGATACGCAGTATTTT. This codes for CSVDPGADTQYF.

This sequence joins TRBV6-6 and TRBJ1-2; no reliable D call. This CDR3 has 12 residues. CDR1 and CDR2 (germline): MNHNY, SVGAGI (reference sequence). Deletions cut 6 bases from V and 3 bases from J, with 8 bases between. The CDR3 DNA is TGTGCCAGCAGGGCGACTGACTATGGCTACACCTTC. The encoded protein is CASRATDYGYTF.

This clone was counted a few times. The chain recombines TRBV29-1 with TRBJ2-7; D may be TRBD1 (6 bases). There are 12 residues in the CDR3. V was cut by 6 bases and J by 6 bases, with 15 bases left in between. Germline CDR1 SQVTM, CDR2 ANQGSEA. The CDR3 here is CSVRDMLTEQYF. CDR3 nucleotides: TGCAGCGTCAGGGACATGCTGACCGAGCAGTACTTC.

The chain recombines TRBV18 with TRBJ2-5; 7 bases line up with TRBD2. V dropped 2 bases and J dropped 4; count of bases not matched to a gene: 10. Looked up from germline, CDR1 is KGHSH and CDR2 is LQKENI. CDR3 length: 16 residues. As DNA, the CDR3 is TGTGCCAGCTCACCAACCTTGACTAGCCGGGGAGAGACCCAGTACTTC. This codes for CASSPTLTSRGETQYF.

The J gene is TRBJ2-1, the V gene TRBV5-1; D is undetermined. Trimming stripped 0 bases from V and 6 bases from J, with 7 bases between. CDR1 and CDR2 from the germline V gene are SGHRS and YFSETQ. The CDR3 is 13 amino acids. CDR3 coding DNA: TGCGCCAGCAGCTTGGATTTAGCCAATGAGCAGTTCTTC. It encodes CASSLDLANEQFF. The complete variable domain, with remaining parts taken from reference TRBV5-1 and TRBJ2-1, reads KAGVTQTPRYLIKTRGQQVTLSCSPISGHRSVSWYQQTPGQGLQFLFEYFSETQRNKGNFPGRFSGRQFSNSRSEMNVSTLELGDSALYLCASSLDLANEQFFGPGTRLTVL.

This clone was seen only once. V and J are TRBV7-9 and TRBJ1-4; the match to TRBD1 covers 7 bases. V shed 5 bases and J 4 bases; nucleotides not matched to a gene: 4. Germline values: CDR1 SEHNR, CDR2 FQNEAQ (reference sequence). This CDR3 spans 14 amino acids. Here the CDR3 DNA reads TGTGCCAGCAGCCCCCAGGGGGGTAATGAAAAACTGTTTTTT. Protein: CASSPQGGNEKLFF.

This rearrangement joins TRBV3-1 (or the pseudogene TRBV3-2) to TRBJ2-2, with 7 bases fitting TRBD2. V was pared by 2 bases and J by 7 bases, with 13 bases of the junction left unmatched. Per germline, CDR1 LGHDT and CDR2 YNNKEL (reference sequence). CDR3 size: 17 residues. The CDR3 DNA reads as TGTGCCAGCAGCCAACGGCCGGCGGGAGTTGGTGGCGGGGAGCTGTTTTTT. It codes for CASSQRPAGVGGGELFF.

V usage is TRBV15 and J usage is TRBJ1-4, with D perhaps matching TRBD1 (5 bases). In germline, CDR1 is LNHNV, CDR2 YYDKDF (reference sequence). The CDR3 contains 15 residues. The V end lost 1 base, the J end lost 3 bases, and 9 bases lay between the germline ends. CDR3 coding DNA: TGTGCCACCAGCAGAGCCAGGGTCGCTAATGAAAAACTGTTTTTT. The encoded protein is CATSRARVANEKLFF.

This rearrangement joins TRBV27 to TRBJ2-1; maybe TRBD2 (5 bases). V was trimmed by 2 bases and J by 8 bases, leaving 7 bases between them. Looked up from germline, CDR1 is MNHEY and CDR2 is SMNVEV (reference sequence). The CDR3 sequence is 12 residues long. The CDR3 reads CASSLVGDEQFF. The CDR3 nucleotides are TGTGCCAGCAGTTTAGTCGGGGATGAGCAGTTCTTC.

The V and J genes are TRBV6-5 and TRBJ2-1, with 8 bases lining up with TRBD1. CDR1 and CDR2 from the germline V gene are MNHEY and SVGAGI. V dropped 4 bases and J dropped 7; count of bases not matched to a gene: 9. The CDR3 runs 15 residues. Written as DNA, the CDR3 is TGTGCCAGCAGTTGGTTCCGGGACAGGAATAATGAGCAGTTCTTC. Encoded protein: CASSWFRDRNNEQFF.

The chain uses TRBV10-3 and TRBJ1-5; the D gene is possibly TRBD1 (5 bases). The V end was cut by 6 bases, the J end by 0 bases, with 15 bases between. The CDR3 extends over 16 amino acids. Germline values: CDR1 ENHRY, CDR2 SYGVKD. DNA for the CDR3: TGTGCCATCAGCCACTCCTACCAGGGTAGCAATCAGCCCCAGCATTTT. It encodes CAISHSYQGSNQPQHF.

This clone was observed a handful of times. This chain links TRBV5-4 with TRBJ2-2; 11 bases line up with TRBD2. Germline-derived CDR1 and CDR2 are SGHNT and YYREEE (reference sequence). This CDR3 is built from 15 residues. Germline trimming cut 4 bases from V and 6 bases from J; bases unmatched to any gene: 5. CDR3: CASSELAGAPGELFF. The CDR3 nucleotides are TGTGCCAGCAGCGAACTAGCGGGAGCCCCCGGGGAGCTGTTTTTT.

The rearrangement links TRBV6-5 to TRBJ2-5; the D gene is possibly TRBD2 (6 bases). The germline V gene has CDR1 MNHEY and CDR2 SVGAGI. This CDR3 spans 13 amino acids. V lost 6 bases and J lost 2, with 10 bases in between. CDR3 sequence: CASRGGAQETQYF. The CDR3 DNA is TGTGCCAGCAGGGGCGGGGCACAAGAGACCCAGTACTTC.

CDR3 sequence: CAWRTGVGSYNSPLHF. In nucleotides, the CDR3 is TGTGCCTGGAGGACAGGAGTGGGTTCCTATAATTCACCCCTCCACTTT. The V gene is TRBV30, the J gene TRBJ1-6; maybe TRBD1 (6 bases). Trimming took 3 bases from V and 1 from J, leaving 13 bases between them. Germline V gives CDR1 GTSNPN, CDR2 SVGIG (reference sequence). This CDR3 has 16 amino acids.

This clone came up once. The CDR3 is CASRLTGENTEAFF. The CDR3 DNA sequence: TGTGCCAGCAGACTGACAGGAGAGAACACTGAAGCTTTCTTT. The V and J genes are TRBV6-4 and TRBJ1-1, with D perhaps matching TRBD1 (6 bases). V was trimmed by 6 bases and J by 1 base, leaving 12 bases between them. The CDR3 runs to 14 residues. Germline loops: CDR1 MRHNA, CDR2 SNTAGT.

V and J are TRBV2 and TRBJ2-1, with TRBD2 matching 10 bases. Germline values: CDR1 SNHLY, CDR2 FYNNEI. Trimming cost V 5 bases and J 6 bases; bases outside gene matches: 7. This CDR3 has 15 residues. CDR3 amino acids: CASSTKRGGSNEQFF. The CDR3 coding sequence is TGTGCCAGCAGTACCAAGCGGGGGGGCTCCAATGAGCAGTTCTTC.

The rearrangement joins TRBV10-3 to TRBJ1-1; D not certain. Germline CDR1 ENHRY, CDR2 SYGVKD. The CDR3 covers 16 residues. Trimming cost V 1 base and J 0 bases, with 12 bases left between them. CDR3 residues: CAISEFSTGMNTEAFF. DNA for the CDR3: TGTGCCATCAGTGAGTTTTCGACGGGGATGAACACTGAAGCTTTCTTT.

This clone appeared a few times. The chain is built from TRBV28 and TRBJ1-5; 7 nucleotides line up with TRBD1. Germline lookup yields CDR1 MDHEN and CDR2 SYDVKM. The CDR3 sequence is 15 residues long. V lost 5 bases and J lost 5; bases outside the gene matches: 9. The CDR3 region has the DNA TGTGCCAGCAGTGACAGGGTAAAAGAAGATCAGCCCCAGCATTTT. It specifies CASSDRVKEDQPQHF.

CDR3 DNA sequence: TGCAGCGCCGGGACAGGGCGACAAGAGACCCAGTACTTC. Translation: CSAGTGRQETQYF. The V and J genes are TRBV29-1 and TRBJ2-5; 9 bases fit TRBD1. Germline V gene sequence: CDR1 SQVTM, CDR2 ANQGSEA. The CDR3 extends over 13 amino acids. V dropped 7 bases and J dropped 2; count of bases not matched to a gene: 5. Filled out from reference TRBV29-1 and TRBJ2-5, the complete variable domain reads SAVISQKPSRDICQRGTSLTIQCQVDSQVTMMFWYRQQPGQSLTLIATANQGSEATYESGFVIDKFPISRPNLTFSTLTVSNMSPEDSSIYLCSAGTGRQETQYFGPGTRLLVL.